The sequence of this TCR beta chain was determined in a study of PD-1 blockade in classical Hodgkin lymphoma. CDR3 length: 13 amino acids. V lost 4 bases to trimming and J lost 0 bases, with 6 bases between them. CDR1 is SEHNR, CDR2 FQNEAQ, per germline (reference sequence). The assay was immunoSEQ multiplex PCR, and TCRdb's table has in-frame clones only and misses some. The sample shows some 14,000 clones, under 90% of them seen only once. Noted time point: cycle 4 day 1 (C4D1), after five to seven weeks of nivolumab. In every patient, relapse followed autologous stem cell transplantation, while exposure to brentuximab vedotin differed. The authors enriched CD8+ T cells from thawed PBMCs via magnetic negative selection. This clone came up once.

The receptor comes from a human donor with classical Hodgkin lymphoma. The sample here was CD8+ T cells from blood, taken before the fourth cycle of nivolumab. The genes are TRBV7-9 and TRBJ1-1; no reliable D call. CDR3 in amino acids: CASSSGVNTEAFF. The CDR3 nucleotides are TGTGCCAGCAGCTCCGGGGTGAACACTGAAGCTTTCTTT. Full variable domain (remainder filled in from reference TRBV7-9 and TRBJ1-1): DTGVSQNPRHKITKRGQNVTFRCDPISEHNRLYWYRQTLGQGPEFLTYFQNEAQLEKSRLLSDRFSAERPKGSFSTLEIQRTEQGDSAMYLCASSSGVNTEAFFGQGTRLTVV.